What follows are 23 T cell receptor beta chains derived from one specimen sequenced in a study of blood T cell repertoires in COVID-19. Data came from immunoSEQ multiplex PCR; TCRdb stores just in-frame clones and leaves some out. The sample includes hundreds of thousands of clones, 65% to 90% of them seen just once. Sequenced input: peripheral blood. All receptors come from a woman between 65 and 79 years old with acute or convalescent COVID-19.

The V gene is TRBV15, the J gene TRBJ2-2, with a weak D call TRBD1 (8 bases). Germline values: CDR1 LNHNV, CDR2 YYDKDF (reference sequence). This CDR3 contains 16 residues. The V gene lost 2 bases and the J gene lost 6 bases, with 16 bases spanning the gap. Written as DNA, the CDR3 is TGTGCCACCAGCAGATTTCGGACAGGGAGGGCCGGGGAGCTGTTTTTT. Its translation is CATSRFRTGRAGELFF.

The rearrangement links TRBV30 to TRBJ1-2; maybe TRBD1 (6 bases). The CDR3 is 13 amino acids. Between the trimmed V and J ends, which lost 3 bases and 8 bases, there was a span of 16 bases. Germline lookup yields CDR1 GTSNPN and CDR2 SVGIG (reference sequence). The chain's CDR3 is CAWSPMSGVGYTF. The CDR3 coding sequence is TGTGCCTGGAGCCCGATGTCAGGGGTCGGCTACACCTTC.

The CDR3 here is CASRSGRALNEKLFF. CDR3 in DNA: TGTGCCAGCAGAAGTGGGAGGGCGTTGAATGAAAAACTGTTTTTT. The V gene is TRBV11-2, the J gene TRBJ1-4; D uncertain. V was trimmed by 6 bases and J by 5 bases, leaving 16 bases between them. The CDR3 runs 15 residues. Germline-derived CDR1 and CDR2 are SGHAT and FQNNGV.

The gene calls are TRBV25-1 and TRBJ1-5; TRBD1 might be the D (6 bases). CDR1 is MGHDK, CDR2 SYGVNS, per germline. Trimming took off 5 bases at V and 5 bases at J, with 13 bases between the two ends. CDR3 size: 14 residues. The DNA for the CDR3 is TGTGCCAGCAGTCAAACAGGGAGAGATCAGCCCCAGCATTTT. It is translated as CASSQTGRDQPQHF.

The chain carries TRBV5-4 and TRBJ1-3; 11 bases map to TRBD1. The CDR3 runs to 14 residues. CDR1 and CDR2 (germline): SGHNT, YYREEE (reference sequence). The V segment lost 3 bases and the J segment 8 bases; nucleotides outside the gene matches: 4. The CDR3 sequence is CASSWGDRGDTIYF. The CDR3 DNA follows: TGTGCCAGCAGCTGGGGGGACAGGGGGGACACCATATATTTT.

The chain couples TRBV10-3 to TRBJ1-1, with D maybe TRBD1 (6 bases). Looked up from germline, CDR1 is ENHRY and CDR2 is SYGVKD. The CDR3 spans 15 residues. Trimming took 6 bases from V and 0 from J, leaving 14 bases between them. CDR3 nucleotides: TGTGCCATCAGGAACGGACAGACCATGAACACTGAAGCTTTCTTT. As protein: CAIRNGQTMNTEAFF.

The chain links TRBV29-1 to TRBJ2-7; maybe TRBD1 (7 bases). The CDR3 is 12 residues long. Between the trimmed V and J ends, which lost 3 bases and 5 bases, there was a span of 11 bases. From germline, CDR1 is SQVTM and CDR2 ANQGSEA. The CDR3 protein is CSVEEGANEQYF. CDR3 in DNA: TGCAGCGTTGAGGAGGGGGCTAACGAGCAGTACTTC.

The chain carries TRBV19 and TRBJ1-1; 7 nucleotides match TRBD1. Trimming took 7 bases from V and 0 from J; bases not matched to a gene: 5. Germline V gene data show CDR1 as LNHDA and CDR2 as SQIVND (reference sequence). The CDR3 is 14 amino acids. CDR3 sequence: CASNRDRLNTEAFF. DNA for the CDR3: TGTGCCAGTAACCGGGACAGATTGAACACTGAAGCTTTCTTT.

The chain recombines TRBV18 with TRBJ1-1, with a possible D match to TRBD1 (6 bases). The V gene's germline CDR1 is KGHSH and CDR2 LQKENI. The CDR3 runs to 15 residues. Trimming stripped 3 bases from V and 0 bases from J, with 11 bases between. The DNA for the CDR3 is TGTGCCAGCTCACCGCGGACAGCTCTGAACACTGAAGCTTTCTTT. It is translated as CASSPRTALNTEAFF.

The J gene is TRBJ2-7, the V gene TRBV5-1; a weak D match, TRBD1 (6 bases). V shed 1 base and J shed 0 bases, with 11 bases lying between them. Germline CDR1 reads SGHRS; CDR2 reads YFSETQ. The CDR3 length is 15 residues. CDR3 sequence: CASSLTGQSSYEQYF. DNA of the CDR3: TGCGCCAGCAGCTTGACAGGGCAAAGCTCCTACGAGCAGTACTTC.

The gene calls are TRBV7-9 and TRBJ2-1; D gene uncertain. This CDR3 is 13 amino acids long. Trimming removed 5 bases from V and 6 bases from J, with 11 bases in between. Germline CDR1 SEHNR, CDR2 FQNEAQ (reference sequence). CDR3 sequence: CASSPRSSNEQFF. The CDR3, as DNA: TGTGCCAGCAGCCCACGAAGTAGCAATGAGCAGTTCTTC.

This clone showed up many times. The chain is built from TRBV18 and TRBJ1-2; TRBD1 matches 10 bases. V shed 3 bases and J 5 bases; nucleotides not matched to a gene: 6. Germline CDR1 and CDR2: KGHSH and LQKENI. The CDR3 loop spans 15 amino acids. The chain's CDR3 is CASSPTGGAGYGYTF. For the CDR3, the DNA is TGTGCCAGCTCACCGACAGGGGGCGCTGGTTATGGCTACACCTTC.

The V call is TRBV5-1, the J call TRBJ1-6, with D possibly matching TRBD1 (5 bases). The V end lost 3 bases, the J end lost 7 bases, and 11 bases lay between the germline ends. This CDR3 has 14 residues. CDR1 and CDR2 from the germline V gene are SGHRS and YFSETQ. The CDR3 DNA follows: TGCGCCAGCAGCTCCGGGGGAGGAAATTCACCCCTCCACTTT. It yields the protein CASSSGGGNSPLHF. Full variable domain (rest looked up from reference TRBV5-1 and TRBJ1-6): KAGVTQTPRYLIKTRGQQVTLSCSPISGHRSVSWYQQTPGQGLQFLFEYFSETQRNKGNFPGRFSGRQFSNSRSEMNVSTLELGDSALYLCASSSGGGNSPLHFGNGTRLTVT.

The J gene is TRBJ2-1, the V gene TRBV28; 8 bases map to TRBD2. Per germline, CDR1 MDHEN and CDR2 SYDVKM. The CDR3 totals 15 residues. Losses at the gene ends were 5 bases for V and 2 bases for J; bases not matched to a gene: 5. The CDR3 coding sequence is TGTGCCAGCAGTGTGACTAGCGAGGCCTACAATGAGCAGTTCTTC. Its translation is CASSVTSEAYNEQFF.

J is TRBJ1-2 and V is TRBV7-2; no clear D gene. Per the germline V gene, CDR1 is SGHTA and CDR2 is FQGNSA. V was cut by 3 bases and J by 2 bases, with 7 bases left in between. CDR3 size: 13 residues. In DNA form, the CDR3 reads TGTGCCAGCAGCTTGGACTACAACTATGGCTACACCTTC. This codes for CASSLDYNYGYTF.

The chain employs TRBV3-1 (or the pseudogene TRBV3-2) and TRBJ1-1, with D uncertain. Looked up from germline, CDR1 is LGHDT and CDR2 is YNNKEL (reference sequence). Trimming took off 2 bases at V and 1 base at J, with 5 bases between the two ends. CDR3 length: 13 amino acids. This CDR3 reads CASSQTSNTEAFF. In DNA, the CDR3 is TGTGCCAGCAGCCAAACTTCGAACACTGAAGCTTTCTTT.

The V gene is TRBV15, the J gene TRBJ2-1; weak D call: TRBD2 (7 bases). This CDR3 is 15 amino acids long. The V end was cut by 3 bases, the J end by 5 bases, with 14 bases between. Germline CDR1 is LNHNV and CDR2 is YYDKDF (reference sequence). Written as DNA, the CDR3 is TGTGCCACCAGCAGGGGGGGGGCGCTAAACAATGAGCAGTTCTTC. As protein: CATSRGGALNNEQFF.

The J gene is TRBJ2-5, the V gene TRBV7-2; TRBD1 agrees at 7 bases. Trimming removed 5 bases from V and 5 bases from J; junction bases left unmatched: 8. The CDR3 runs 14 residues. CDR1 is SGHTA, CDR2 FQGNSA, per germline. The CDR3 loop reads CASSLFGGQETQYF. The CDR3 region has the DNA TGTGCCAGCAGCCTTTTTGGGGGACAGGAGACCCAGTACTTC.

The CDR3 sequence: CARTHGTGDQPQHF. In nucleotides, the CDR3 is TGTGCCAGAACCCACGGGACAGGCGATCAGCCCCAGCATTTT. The J gene is TRBJ1-5, the V gene TRBV27; 8 bases line up with TRBD1. J gave up 5 bases and V 9 bases, and 9 bases lay outside the gene matches. There are 14 residues in the CDR3. CDR1 and CDR2 (germline): MNHEY, SMNVEV (reference sequence).

The rearrangement links TRBV6-5 to TRBJ1-2, with D unclear. Looked up from germline, CDR1 is MNHEY and CDR2 is SVGAGI. V dropped 4 bases and J dropped 8 bases, with 14 bases sitting between them. This CDR3 spans 13 amino acids. CDR3 in amino acids: CASSSYSLGGYTF. For the CDR3, the DNA is TGTGCCAGCAGTTCATACAGCCTCGGAGGCTACACCTTC.

The chain employs TRBV11-2 and TRBJ2-1, with TRBD2 matching over 7 bases. The CDR3 covers 14 residues. The V gene's germline CDR1 is SGHAT and CDR2 FQNNGV. V was pared by 3 bases and J by 3 bases, with 2 bases of the junction left unmatched. The CDR3 spells CASSLSGDYNEQFF. The CDR3 bases are TGTGCCAGCAGCTTGAGCGGGGACTACAATGAGCAGTTCTTC.

The CDR3 nucleotides read TGTGCCAGCGCACGGGGAGGACAGGCGACCGCGGGGGCTTTCTTT. It yields the protein CASARGGQATAGAFF. The V gene is TRBV3-1 (or the pseudogene TRBV3-2), the J gene TRBJ1-1, with TRBD1 identical over 7 bases. CDR1 is LGHDT and CDR2 is YNNKEL in the germline V gene (reference sequence). CDR3 length equals 15 residues. J gave up 11 bases and V 8 bases, and 20 bases lay outside the gene matches.

This sequence joins TRBV27 and TRBJ1-1; the D gene is possibly TRBD1 (5 bases). CDR1 MNHEY and CDR2 SMNVEV come from the germline V gene (reference sequence). Trimming cost V 6 bases and J 7 bases, with 15 bases left between them. CDR3 size: 13 residues. This chain's CDR3 is CASRAQGGIEAFF. CDR3 sequence (DNA): TGTGCCAGCAGAGCTCAGGGTGGGATTGAAGCTTTCTTT.